This passage covers 15 T cell receptor beta chains from one sample sequenced in a study of shared clonotypes between healthy human individuals. Repertoires were generated with immunoSEQ multiplex PCR, while TCRdb's copy carries only in-frame clones and drops some. The profile shows roughly 1,500,000 clones, under 99% of them singletons. Sequencing was carried out using naive CD4+ T cells sorted from blood. The subset denotes: CD45RA+ positively selected. These receptors were obtained from a man aged 25 to 45 in good health.

The rearrangement joins TRBV6-5 to TRBJ2-4; 7 nucleotides align to TRBD2. This CDR3 spans 14 amino acids. The V gene's germline CDR1 is MNHEY and CDR2 SVGAGI. Trimming cost V 5 bases and J 11 bases; bases outside gene matches: 12. The CDR3 region has the DNA TGTGCCAGCAGTGGAAGGCGGGAGAGTACACTTCAGTACTTC. It specifies CASSGRRESTLQYF.

The genes are TRBV21-1 and TRBJ2-7; TRBD1 was called by the table and not checked on the DNA. TRBV21-1 is shown as a pseudogene. The CDR3 consists of 15 residues. The CDR3 DNA is TGTGCCAGCAGTTCTCCCCGGGACAGCTCCTACGAGCAGTACTTC. It yields the protein CASSSPRDSSYEQYF.

V and J are TRBV6-6 and TRBJ1-1, with D hard to call. Germline values: CDR1 MNHNY, CDR2 SVGAGI (reference sequence). The germline V and J ends were trimmed by 2 bases and 4 bases, with 11 bases remaining between them. The CDR3 extends over 14 amino acids. The CDR3 region has the DNA TGTGCCAGCAGTTACGATCGGGCTTCCACTGAAGCTTTCTTT. It codes for CASSYDRASTEAFF.

The chain is built from TRBV19 and TRBJ2-5; D is undetermined. The CDR3 has 14 residues. Germline CDR1 is LNHDA and CDR2 is SQIVND (reference sequence). The V end lost 2 bases, the J end lost 4 bases, and 11 bases lay between the germline ends. This chain's CDR3 is CASSIRDIRETQYF. The CDR3 nucleotides are TGTGCCAGTAGTATACGCGACATAAGAGAGACCCAGTACTTC. Drawing the rest from reference TRBV19 and TRBJ2-5, the complete variable domain is DGGITQSPKYLFRKEGQNVTLSCEQNLNHDAMYWYRQDPGQGLRLIYYSQIVNDFQKGDIAEGYSVSREKKESFPLTVTSAQKNPTAFYLCASSIRDIRETQYFGPGTRLLVL.

V and J are TRBV5-1 and TRBJ2-6; D gene unclear. V was cut by 4 bases and J by 1 base, with 15 bases left in between. The CDR3 loop spans 17 amino acids. Germline CDR1 SGHRS, CDR2 YFSETQ. The CDR3: CASSPGDGRSGANVLTF. The CDR3 DNA reads TGCGCCAGCAGCCCGGGTGACGGAAGATCTGGGGCCAACGTCCTGACTTTC.

V usage is TRBV4-3 and J usage is TRBJ2-1; no clear D gene. V was clipped by 0 bases and J by 5 bases, with 11 bases between them. CDR3 length equals 15 residues. Germline V gene lookup returns CDR1 LGHNA and CDR2 YSLEER. The CDR3 region is CASSQDLREHNEQFF. The CDR3 DNA follows: TGCGCCAGCAGCCAAGATCTTAGGGAACACAATGAGCAGTTCTTC.

V usage is TRBV5-1 and J usage is TRBJ1-3, with a weak D call TRBD1 (5 bases). Germline values: CDR1 SGHRS, CDR2 YFSETQ. There are 16 residues in the CDR3. V shed 1 base and J shed 0 bases, with 11 bases lying between them. The CDR3 reads CASSLSGGTSGNTIYF. The CDR3 DNA reads TGCGCCAGCAGCTTGAGTGGGGGTACCTCTGGAAACACCATATATTTT.

This chain joins TRBV18 and TRBJ1-2; TRBD1 matches 9 bases. CDR1 and CDR2 from the germline V gene are KGHSH and LQKENI. The V gene end was trimmed by 6 bases and the J gene end by 6 bases; junction bases not matched to a gene: 20. There are 18 residues in the CDR3. The CDR3 spells CASSPGPGQGLFLDGYTF. The CDR3 coding sequence is TGTGCCAGCTCCCCAGGGCCTGGACAGGGGCTTTTTTTGGATGGCTACACCTTC.

The chain joins TRBV5-1 to TRBJ2-2, with D perhaps TRBD1 or TRBD2 (5 bases each). The V gene lost 4 bases and the J gene lost 1 base, with 8 bases spanning the gap. The CDR3 is made up of 14 amino acids. Per the germline V gene, CDR1 is SGHRS and CDR2 is YFSETQ. The CDR3 spells CASSPGRNTGELFF. CDR3 DNA sequence: TGCGCCAGCAGCCCGGGACGGAACACCGGGGAGCTGTTTTTT.

The gene calls are TRBV18 and TRBJ2-7; 7 nucleotides align to TRBD1. V lost 3 bases, J lost 3 bases, and 5 bases stayed unmatched. The CDR3 has 14 residues. CDR1 and CDR2 from the germline V gene are KGHSH and LQKENI. The CDR3 region is CASSPGQVLYEQYF. CDR3 coding DNA: TGTGCCAGCTCACCTGGACAGGTTCTCTACGAGCAGTACTTC.

With regard to this clone: The junction shows a germline mismatch at one end, possibly a read error. The V call is TRBV11-1, the J call TRBJ2-6; TRBD2 is a possible D gene (6 bases). This CDR3 is built from 18 residues. CDR1 and CDR2 (germline): SGHAT, FQDESV (reference sequence). DNA for the CDR3: TGTGCCAGCAGCCTAGCGCTAGGAGGAGGACCGGGGGCCAACGTCCTGACTTTC. This gives the protein CASSLALGGGPGANVLTF.

The chain uses TRBV5-4 and TRBJ2-3; D may be TRBD1 (6 bases). Deletions cut 3 bases from V and 1 base from J, with 15 bases between. Germline V lookup: CDR1 SGHNT, CDR2 YYREEE (reference sequence). The CDR3 length is 16 residues. The CDR3 DNA follows: TGTGCCAGCAGCTCCTTTCGGTCAGGGGGCACAGATACGCAGTATTTT. The encoded protein is CASSSFRSGGTDTQYF. The full variable domain, with the rest looked up from reference TRBV5-4 and TRBJ2-3, is ETGVTQSPTHLIKTRGQQVTLRCSSQSGHNTVSWYQQALGQGPQFIFQYYREEENGRGNFPPRFSGLQFPNYSSELNVNALELDDSALYLCASSSFRSGGTDTQYFGPGTRLTVL.

CDR3 sequence reads: CASSVGLAGPGTDTQYF. CDR3 sequence (DNA): TGTGCCAGCAGTGTGGGGCTAGCGGGCCCCGGCACAGATACGCAGTATTTT. The chain couples TRBV7-7 to TRBJ2-3; 8 nucleotides agree with TRBD2. Germline CDR1 is SSHAT and CDR2 is FNYEAQ (reference sequence). The trim removed 6 bases at V and 1 base at J, leaving 12 bases unmatched. This CDR3 is built from 17 residues.

The chain combines TRBV6-5 with TRBJ1-5; tentatively, D is TRBD1 (5 bases). Per the germline V gene, CDR1 is MNHEY and CDR2 is SVGAGI. The CDR3 totals 14 residues. V lost 5 bases, J lost 9 bases, and 17 bases lay in between. The CDR3 loop is CASSVSGPFGPQHF. In DNA, the CDR3 is TGTGCCAGCAGTGTGTCGGGGCCGTTTGGGCCCCAGCATTTT.

The chain links TRBV7-2 to TRBJ2-7; D is tentatively TRBD1 or TRBD2 (5 bases each). Trimming took off 4 bases at V and 4 bases at J, with 20 bases between the two ends. The length of the CDR3 is 16 residues. Germline V gene sequence: CDR1 SGHTA, CDR2 FQGNSA. CDR3 loop: CASSSPSGPVSYEQYF. In nucleotides, the CDR3 is TGTGCCAGCAGCTCCCCCTCGGGACCAGTCTCTTACGAGCAGTACTTC.